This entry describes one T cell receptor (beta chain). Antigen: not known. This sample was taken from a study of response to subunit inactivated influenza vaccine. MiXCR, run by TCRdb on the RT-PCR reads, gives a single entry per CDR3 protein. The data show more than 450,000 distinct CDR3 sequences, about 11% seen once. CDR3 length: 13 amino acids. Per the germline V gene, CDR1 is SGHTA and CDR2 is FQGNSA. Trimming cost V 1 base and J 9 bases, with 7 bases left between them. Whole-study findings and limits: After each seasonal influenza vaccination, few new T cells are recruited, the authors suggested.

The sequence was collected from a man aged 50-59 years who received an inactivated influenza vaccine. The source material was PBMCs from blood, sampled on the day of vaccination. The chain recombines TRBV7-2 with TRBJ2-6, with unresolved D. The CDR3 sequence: CASSLVQNNVLTF. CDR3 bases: TGTGCCAGCAGCTTAGTACAGAACAACGTCCTGACTTTC.